The clone carrying this TCR beta chain has just a few counts. Its antigen is unidentified. The data were obtained in a study of T-cell memory formation after mild COVID-19. Findings and caveats of the study: CD4/CD8 balance characterized clones contracting day 15 to 85, and CD4+ skew characterized later expanders. Cross-reactive memory seemingly joined, as some responding clones were found in pre-infection memory.

The CDR3 extends over 14 amino acids. V was shortened by 4 bases and J by 5 bases, with 15 bases between the two germline ends. Germline assignment: CDR1 MNHEY and CDR2 SVGEGT. Using its own MiXCR run on the 5' RACE reads, TCRdb lists one record per CDR3 protein. The table lists a few hundred thousand distinct CDR3 sequences, about 21% of them singletons. The material sequenced was PBMCs or a T cell subset sorted from them (not recorded which). V is TRBV6-2 or TRBV6-3 and J is TRBJ2-7; TRBD2 might be the D (6 bases). This clonotype originated in an adult woman who had mild COVID-19 (a few samples of this study predate the infection). Cell type and time point are not known. The CDR3 sequence is CASSWAGLIDEQYF. In DNA, the CDR3 is TGTGCCAGCAGTTGGGCTGGACTAATTGACGAGCAGTACTTC.